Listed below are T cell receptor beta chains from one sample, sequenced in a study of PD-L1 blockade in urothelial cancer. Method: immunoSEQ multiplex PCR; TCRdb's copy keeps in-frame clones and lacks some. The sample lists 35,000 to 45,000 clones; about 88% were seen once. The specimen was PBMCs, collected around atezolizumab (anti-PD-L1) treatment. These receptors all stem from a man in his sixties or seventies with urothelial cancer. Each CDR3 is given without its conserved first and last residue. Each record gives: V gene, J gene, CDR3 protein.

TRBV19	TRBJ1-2	ASSIRRGLHYGYT
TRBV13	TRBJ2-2	ASSLSRQGDTGELF
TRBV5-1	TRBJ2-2	ASSGTGSNTGELF
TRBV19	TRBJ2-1	ASSILAGEQF
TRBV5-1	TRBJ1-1	ASSLWGQGTEAF
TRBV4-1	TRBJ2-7	ASSQDFATGNNWAGGDEQY
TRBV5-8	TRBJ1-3	ASSLTLGDTIY
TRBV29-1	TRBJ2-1	SVGPSGSRNEQF
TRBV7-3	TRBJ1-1	ASSLTRVTEAF
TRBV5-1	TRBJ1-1	ASSLHASDMNTEAF
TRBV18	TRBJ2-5	ASSPPLDSRSETQY
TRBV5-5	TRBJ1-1	ASSLLGPGDTEAF
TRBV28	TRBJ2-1	ASSLWSGSDYEQF
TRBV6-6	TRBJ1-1	ASSTYRARANTEAF
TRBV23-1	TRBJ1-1	ASSQSGTGMNTEAF
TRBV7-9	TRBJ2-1	ASSSPPGTSGYNEQF
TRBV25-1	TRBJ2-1	ASSEGQIYNEQF
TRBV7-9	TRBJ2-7	ASSARQYSYEQY
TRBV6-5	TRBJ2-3	ASSYSAGGRDTQY
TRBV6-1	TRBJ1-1	ASRVQVGINTEAF
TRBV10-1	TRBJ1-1	ASSESGRTEAF
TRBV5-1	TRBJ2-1	ASSPPLTMGNEQF
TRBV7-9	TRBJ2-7	ASSLGLAGGYEQY
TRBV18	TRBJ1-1	ASSPPLGQDEAF
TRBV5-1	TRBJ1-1	ASSLTGSTEAF
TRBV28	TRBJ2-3	ASSPLAPSTDTQY
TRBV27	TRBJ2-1	ASSHGLAGGLYNEQF